The 24 T cell receptor beta chains presented below share a single source sample, sequenced in a study of T cell responses to AZD1222 COVID-19 vaccine. Generated by immunoSEQ multiplex PCR, the TCRdb table keeps only in-frame clones and is missing some. The profile covers roughly 99,000 clones, with 91% appearing a single time and 6.5% to 8.5% taken by the ten largest. The sample consisted of peripheral blood, taken 28 days after the second AZD1222 dose. These receptors all stem from an adult who received the AZD1222 COVID-19 vaccine.

The gene calls are TRBV27 and TRBJ2-7; D uncertain. Germline lookup yields CDR1 MNHEY and CDR2 SMNVEV (reference sequence). V gave up 8 bases and J gave up 2 bases, with 16 bases separating them. The CDR3 has 14 amino acids. Written as DNA, the CDR3 is TGTGCCAGCGCCCCCTTACCGGGCCCCTACGAGCAGTACTTC. This sequence encodes CASAPLPGPYEQYF.

This clone was seen once. The rearrangement joins TRBV2 to TRBJ1-6, with D unresolved. Germline V gene lookup returns CDR1 SNHLY and CDR2 FYNNEI. The CDR3 sequence is 14 residues long. V was cut by 1 base and J by 7 bases, with 8 bases left in between. CDR3 residues: CASSEEKENSPLHF. In DNA, the CDR3 is TGTGCCAGCAGTGAAGAAAAGGAGAATTCACCCCTCCACTTT.

This chain links TRBV19 with TRBJ1-1; maybe TRBD1 (6 bases). The CDR3 runs 14 residues. V was trimmed by 5 bases and J by 0 bases, leaving 10 bases between them. The V gene's germline CDR1 is LNHDA and CDR2 SQIVND (reference sequence). CDR3 bases: TGTGCCAGTAGTCCATGGGGGCTGAACACTGAAGCTTTCTTT. Protein product: CASSPWGLNTEAFF.

The chain couples TRBV10-2 to TRBJ1-6; D is possibly TRBD1 (5 bases). This CDR3 has 15 amino acids. The V and J ends lost 2 bases and 9 bases respectively, with 14 bases between them. Germline CDR1 and CDR2: WSHSY and SAAADI. CDR3 coding DNA: TGCGCCAGCAGTGAGCAGGGTCAGGGTGGTTCACCCCTCCACTTT. Amino acid sequence: CASSEQGQGGSPLHF.

This clone showed up just once. The chain recombines TRBV5-1 with TRBJ2-7; D gene uncertain. With 0 bases removed from V and 0 bases from J, the gap between germline ends came to 7 bases. There are 14 residues in the CDR3. Germline V gene sequence: CDR1 SGHRS, CDR2 YFSETQ. This CDR3 is CASSLVIGSYEQYF. DNA for the CDR3: TGCGCCAGCAGCTTGGTTATAGGCTCCTACGAGCAGTACTTC.

V is TRBV27 and J is TRBJ1-1; 7 bases match TRBD1. Trimming at V came to 5 bases and at J to 0 bases, leaving 6 bases not matched to a gene. Germline V gene lookup returns CDR1 MNHEY and CDR2 SMNVEV (reference sequence). The length of the CDR3 is 15 residues. CDR3 DNA: TGTGCCAGCAGTCCGAAGACAGGGATGAACACTGAAGCTTTCTTT. Translating gives CASSPKTGMNTEAFF.

This chain uses TRBV24-1 with TRBJ1-5, with 9 bases lining up with TRBD1. The CDR3 consists of 13 residues. CDR1 KGHDR and CDR2 SFDVKD come from the germline V gene. The V and J ends lost 6 bases and 6 bases, in that order; junction bases with no gene match: 2. The CDR3 loop reads CATSRTGAQPQHF. The CDR3 DNA reads as TGTGCCACCAGTAGGACAGGGGCTCAGCCCCAGCATTTT.

The rearrangement uses TRBV19 and TRBJ2-1; D call uncertain. The CDR3 is 13 residues long. V was pared by 2 bases and J by 4 bases, with 6 bases between. Germline CDR1 reads LNHDA; CDR2 reads SQIVND (reference sequence). This CDR3 reads CASSITAYNEQFF. Here the CDR3 DNA reads TGTGCCAGTAGTATAACCGCTTACAATGAGCAGTTCTTC.

The table lists this clone with a count of one. CDR3: CSVEDWGTGVYNEQFF. The CDR3 DNA sequence: TGCAGCGTTGAAGATTGGGGGACAGGGGTCTACAATGAGCAGTTCTTC. The chain employs TRBV29-1 and TRBJ2-1, with 10 bases identical to TRBD1. Per the germline V gene, CDR1 is SQVTM and CDR2 is ANQGSEA. V trimming: 0 bases; J trimming: 3 bases; junction bases outside the gene matches: 5. The CDR3 contains 16 residues.

This rearrangement joins TRBV2 to TRBJ2-3, with D tentatively TRBD2 (5 bases). The CDR3 runs to 13 residues. Germline V gives CDR1 SNHLY, CDR2 FYNNEI. V lost 7 bases to trimming and J lost 2 bases, with 10 bases between them. The DNA for the CDR3 is TGTGCCAGCAATCGGGATTTCACAGATACGCAGTATTTT. This encodes CASNRDFTDTQYF.

The V gene is TRBV18, the J gene TRBJ1-3; 8 bases are a match to TRBD1. The CDR3 loop spans 14 amino acids. Germline V gives CDR1 KGHSH, CDR2 LQKENI. J was trimmed by 4 bases and V by 3 bases; bases with no gene match: 2. CDR3 in DNA: TGTGCCAGCTCACCCGGACAGGGCGGAAACACCATATATTTT. Translated: CASSPGQGGNTIYF. The variable domain in full, with the rest retrieved from reference TRBV18 and TRBJ1-3, is NAGVMQNPRHLVRRRGQEARLRCSPMKGHSHVYWYRQLPEEGLKFMVYLQKENIIDESGMPKERFSAEFPKEGPSILRIQQVVRGDSAAYFCASSPGQGGNTIYFGEGSWLTVV.

This sequence joins TRBV7-9 and TRBJ2-1, with TRBD1 matching 8 bases. Germline CDR1 SEHNR, CDR2 FQNEAQ (reference sequence). Unmatched junction bases numbered 17, after V lost 4 bases and J lost 6 bases. The CDR3 has 18 residues. CDR3 sequence (DNA): TGTGCCAGCAGCTCCATACTCTACCGGGACAGGAGCTCCAATGAGCAGTTCTTC. It translates to CASSSILYRDRSSNEQFF. The full variable domain, with the rest looked up from reference TRBV7-9 and TRBJ2-1, is DTGVSQNPRHKITKRGQNVTFRCDPISEHNRLYWYRQTLGQGPEFLTYFQNEAQLEKSRLLSDRFSAERPKGSFSTLEIQRTEQGDSAMYLCASSSILYRDRSSNEQFFGPGTRLTVL.

V and J are TRBV3-1 (or the pseudogene TRBV3-2) and TRBJ1-3; 11 bases align to TRBD1. V shed 3 bases and J 3 bases; nucleotides not matched to a gene: 4. This CDR3 is built from 16 residues. Germline CDR1 reads LGHDT; CDR2 reads YNNKEL (reference sequence). The CDR3 nucleotides read TGTGCCAGCAGCCAGCGGACAGGGGGCTTTGGAAACACCATATATTTT. This codes for CASSQRTGGFGNTIYF.

The rearrangement uses TRBV15 and TRBJ2-6, with D maybe TRBD1 (6 bases). The CDR3 totals 17 residues. Germline values: CDR1 LNHNV, CDR2 YYDKDF (reference sequence). Trimming removed 1 base from V and 0 bases from J, with 10 bases in between. The chain's CDR3 is CATSRGGRNSGANVLTF. Here the CDR3 DNA reads TGTGCCACCAGCAGAGGGGGGCGGAACTCTGGGGCCAACGTCCTGACTTTC.

This clone was detected only once. The gene calls are TRBV20-1 and TRBJ1-1, with D uncertain. The CDR3 length is 12 residues. V lost 3 bases to trimming and J lost 3 bases, with 8 bases between them. The germline V gene has CDR1 DFQATT and CDR2 SNEGSKA (reference sequence). The CDR3 DNA reads TGCAGTGCTAGTGATCAGGACACTGAAGCTTTCTTT. This codes for CSASDQDTEAFF.

The chain has TRBV6-5 and TRBJ2-2; D is unclear. This CDR3 has 12 amino acids. Trimming left V 8 bases short and J 6 bases short, with 10 bases between. CDR1 MNHEY and CDR2 SVGAGI come from the germline V gene. The CDR3 spells CASSWGPGELFF. DNA of the CDR3: TGTGCCAGCTCGTGGGGTCCCGGGGAGCTGTTTTTT.

This chain uses TRBV6-5 with TRBJ2-2, with D unresolved. V lost 0 bases and J 0 bases, leaving 5 bases between the germline ends. The CDR3 is 15 residues long. Germline CDR1 reads MNHEY; CDR2 reads SVGAGI. This CDR3 reads CASSYSQTNTGELFF. The CDR3 nucleotides read TGTGCCAGCAGTTACTCGCAGACGAACACCGGGGAGCTGTTTTTT.

The genes are TRBV2 and TRBJ1-3; 7 nucleotides align to TRBD1. Trimming took 7 bases from V and 0 from J; bases not matched to a gene: 6. CDR3 length: 15 amino acids. Germline loops: CDR1 SNHLY, CDR2 FYNNEI. CDR3 DNA sequence: TGTGCCAGCACCCTGGGACAGAACTCTGGAAACACCATATATTTT. Protein product: CASTLGQNSGNTIYF.

This clone has only a few counts. The chain uses TRBV30 and TRBJ1-6, with 7 bases fitting TRBD1. V lost 3 bases to trimming and J lost 5 bases; unmatched junction nucleotides: 4. The length of the CDR3 is 14 residues. The germline gives CDR1 GTSNPN, CDR2 SVGIG (reference sequence). The CDR3 is CAWSAGTDNSPLHF. CDR3 bases: TGTGCCTGGAGCGCCGGGACAGATAATTCACCCCTCCACTTT.

The chain employs TRBV3-1 (or the pseudogene TRBV3-2) and TRBJ1-1, with 9 bases aligning to TRBD1. CDR3 size: 15 residues. Germline V gene data show CDR1 as LGHDT and CDR2 as YNNKEL (reference sequence). V gave up 3 bases and J gave up 1 base; unmatched junction bases: 3. This chain's CDR3 is CASSQYRGRNTEAFF. The CDR3 DNA sequence: TGTGCCAGCAGCCAGTACAGGGGGCGGAACACTGAAGCTTTCTTT.

This chain joins TRBV6-2 or TRBV6-3 and TRBJ2-7; D unresolved. V dropped 0 bases and J dropped 6 bases, with 9 bases sitting between them. Germline loops: CDR1 MNHEY, CDR2 SVGEGT. The CDR3 is made up of 13 amino acids. The CDR3 nucleotides are TGTGCCAGCAGTTACTCGACCCAAGGCGAGCAGTACTTC. It specifies CASSYSTQGEQYF.

This chain links TRBV5-1 with TRBJ1-2, with TRBD1 identical over 8 bases. The CDR3 totals 14 residues. Germline V lookup: CDR1 SGHRS, CDR2 YFSETQ. Trimming took 4 bases from V and 6 from J; bases not matched to a gene: 8. CDR3 DNA: TGCGCCAGCAGCAACCCGGACAGGGAGGATGGCTACACCTTC. The encoded protein is CASSNPDREDGYTF.

The chain is built from TRBV15 and TRBJ1-4; D is perhaps TRBD1 (5 bases). The CDR3 contains 14 residues. Germline V CDR1 and CDR2: LNHNV, YYDKDF (reference sequence). Trimming cost V 1 base and J 8 bases, with 11 bases left between them. The CDR3 here is CATSRGGVLEKLFF. The CDR3 DNA reads as TGTGCCACCAGCAGAGGGGGCGTGTTGGAAAAACTGTTTTTT.

This rearrangement joins TRBV7-2 to TRBJ2-7; possible D gene TRBD2, 5 bases. There are 14 residues in the CDR3. From germline, CDR1 is SGHTA and CDR2 FQGNSA. V was shortened by 3 bases and J by 3 bases, with 12 bases between the two germline ends. The CDR3: CASSFAGVNYEQYF. CDR3 nucleotide sequence: TGTGCCAGCAGCTTCGCCGGGGTTAACTACGAGCAGTACTTC.